This T cell receptor beta chain was sequenced for a study of T-cell reconstitution after alpha-beta-depleted transplantation in children. Unique molecular identifiers tagged the TCRbeta library. TCRdb passed the PCR reads through MiXCR, listing each CDR3 protein once. The sample has 150,000 to 200,000 distinct CDR3 sequences; roughly 7.5% are singletons. The CDR3 runs to 15 residues. Trimming shortened V by 0 bases and J by 5 bases, and 14 bases separated the two germline ends. Germline-derived CDR1 and CDR2 are SGHVS and FQNEAQ. This clonotype was detected only a few times. This receptor was obtained from a human donor who donated a stem cell graft to a child with Wiskott-Aldrich syndrome. This chain connects TRBV7-8 to TRBJ2-7, with D maybe TRBD2 (6 bases). The sample here was PBMCs from the stem cell graft donor, taken from the stem cell graft. The CDR3 bases are TGTGCCAGCAGCTTAGCTGCGGGGCCGTTTAACGAGCAGTACTTC. It is translated as CASSLAAGPFNEQYF.